This record looks at one T cell receptor (beta chain) sequence and its context. CDR1 and CDR2 from the germline V gene are MDHEN and SYDVKM. This CDR3 is 15 amino acids long. V was shortened by 5 bases and J by 5 bases, with 15 bases between the two germline ends. Participants' reported clinical history set cohort assignment. Original analysis: Amplification of reference gene primers provided the estimated nucleated cell counts. Sequencing was performed with immunoSEQ multiplex PCR; in TCRdb, only in-frame clones are kept and a portion is missing. V and J calls and clone size come straight from that table; D and trimming were deduced from the DNA. The table records approximately 300,000 clones, around 90% of them present only once. The entry originates in a study of blood T cell repertoires in COVID-19.

The clonotype originates from a woman in her late teens or twenties with acute COVID-19. The sequencing sample was made of PBMCs or T cells enriched from blood (not recorded which). The V call is TRBV28, the J call TRBJ1-4, with D possibly matching TRBD1 (6 bases). The CDR3 DNA follows: TGTGCCAGCAGTAACGACCAGGGGAAGAATGAAAAACTGTTTTTT. This codes for CASSNDQGKNEKLFF.